Below are 17 T cell receptor beta chains sequenced from a single sample in a study of cytomegalovirus exposure and HLA in healthy donors. PCR primers comprised 60 Vbeta and 13 Jbeta primers. The protocol was immunoSEQ multiplex PCR, while the TCRdb copy is restricted to in-frame clones and leaves out a portion. The repertoire includes 180,000 or so clones, about three quarters of them detected once, and 6% to 7% sits in the top ten. Sequences were obtained from PBMCs. These receptors were collected from a man in his forties in good health and CMV-seropositive.

The genes are TRBV11-3 and TRBJ2-1, with TRBD2 identical over 10 bases. The germline CDR1 and CDR2 sequences are SGHNT and YENEEA. The V segment lost 6 bases and the J segment 5 bases; nucleotides outside the gene matches: 13. The CDR3 is made up of 17 amino acids. The CDR3 region is CASSGAASGSNHNEQFF. The CDR3 DNA sequence: TGTGCCAGCAGTGGGGCGGCTAGCGGGAGTAATCACAATGAGCAGTTCTTC.

The chain employs TRBV6-5 and TRBJ2-7, with 8 bases fitting TRBD2. The ends lost 1 base at V and 2 bases at J; junction bases unmatched: 7. The CDR3 spans 16 residues. Germline assignment: CDR1 MNHEY and CDR2 SVGAGI. The CDR3 region is CASSYLGGSGTYEQYF. CDR3 sequence (DNA): TGTGCCAGCAGTTACTTAGGTGGTAGCGGGACCTACGAGCAGTACTTC.

The chain carries TRBV10-3 and TRBJ1-1; no clear D gene. Per the germline V gene, CDR1 is ENHRY and CDR2 is SYGVKD. The V and J ends lost 0 bases and 7 bases respectively, with 6 bases between them. The CDR3 is 12 amino acids. CDR3 nucleotide sequence: TGTGCCATCAGTGAGTCCAGACATGAAGCTTTCTTT. It translates to CAISESRHEAFF.

The chain has TRBV7-9 and TRBJ1-2, with 7 bases fitting TRBD1. The CDR3 is 13 amino acids. After removal of 5 bases from V and 8 bases from J, the junction contained 8 bases not matched to a gene. Germline V gives CDR1 SEHNR, CDR2 FQNEAQ (reference sequence). The DNA of the CDR3 is TGTGCCAGCAGCCACCCGACAGGGACAGGCTACACCTTC. This codes for CASSHPTGTGYTF.

The chain is built from TRBV11-1 and TRBJ2-1; 11 nucleotides align to TRBD1. This CDR3 contains 15 residues. Germline loops: CDR1 SGHAT, CDR2 FQDESV (reference sequence). The trim removed 5 bases at V and 8 bases at J, leaving 8 bases unmatched. The CDR3 reads CASSRRDRGFDEQFF. CDR3 in DNA: TGTGCCAGCAGCCGCCGGGACAGGGGGTTTGATGAGCAGTTCTTC. The whole variable domain, filled in from reference TRBV11-1 and TRBJ2-1, reads EAEVAQSPRYKITEKSQAVAFWCDPISGHATLYWYRQILGQGPELLVQFQDESVVDDSQLPKDRFSAERLKGVDSTLKIQPAELGDSAMYLCASSRRDRGFDEQFFGPGTRLTVL.

This rearrangement joins TRBV30 to TRBJ2-1; D gene uncertain. The germline V gene encodes CDR1 GTSNPN and CDR2 SVGIG (reference sequence). Trimming took off 3 bases at V and 3 bases at J, with 3 bases between the two ends. The CDR3 sequence is 11 residues long. The CDR3: CAWSGYNEQFF. Written as DNA, the CDR3 is TGTGCCTGGAGCGGCTACAATGAGCAGTTCTTC.

The chain links TRBV14 to TRBJ2-5; D might be TRBD2 (5 bases). This CDR3 region has 13 residues. With 5 bases removed from V and 2 bases from J, the gap between germline ends came to 9 bases. Germline loops: CDR1 SGHDN, CDR2 FVKESK. CDR3 protein: CASSTLAQETQYF. CDR3 in DNA: TGTGCCAGCAGCACCTTAGCGCAAGAGACCCAGTACTTC.

The chain carries TRBV12-5 and TRBJ2-1, with 9 bases fitting TRBD2. V lost 2 bases, J lost 3 bases, and 14 bases stayed unmatched. Germline lookup yields CDR1 LGHNT and CDR2 FRNRAP. CDR3 length: 19 amino acids. The CDR3 here is CASGLSHRTSEGLYNEQFF. CDR3 sequence (DNA): TGTGCTAGTGGTTTGTCACATAGGACTAGCGAAGGACTCTACAATGAGCAGTTCTTC.

V is TRBV11-3 and J is TRBJ2-5; TRBD2 matches at 10 bases. CDR1 and CDR2 from the germline V gene are SGHNT and YENEEA. This CDR3 comprises 16 residues. J gave up 11 bases and V 0 bases, and 12 bases lay outside the gene matches. In nucleotides, the CDR3 is TGTGCCAGCAGCTTAGAACTCGGCAGCGGGAGGGCGGTGCAGTACTTC. Residues: CASSLELGSGRAVQYF.

The chain carries TRBV6-4 and TRBJ1-1; D gene ambiguous. Germline lookup yields CDR1 MRHNA and CDR2 SNTAGT. Trimming took off 4 bases at V and 5 bases at J, with 11 bases between the two ends. The CDR3 extends over 13 amino acids. CDR3 sequence: CASSVEGGTEAFF. The CDR3 DNA reads as TGTGCCAGCAGTGTGGAGGGAGGGACTGAAGCTTTCTTT.

The chain uses TRBV6-6 and TRBJ2-2; D perhaps matches TRBD1 (6 bases). Germline values: CDR1 MNHNY, CDR2 SVGAGI (reference sequence). The CDR3 sequence is 15 residues long. V shed 2 bases and J shed 3 bases, with 10 bases lying between them. In nucleotides, the CDR3 is TGTGCCAGCAGTTACGAACAGGGTTACACCGGGGAGCTGTTTTTT. It yields the protein CASSYEQGYTGELFF.

This sequence joins TRBV15 and TRBJ2-7; no reliable D call. The CDR3 has 15 amino acids. The germline V gene has CDR1 LNHNV and CDR2 YYDKDF (reference sequence). The V end lost 0 bases, the J end lost 5 bases, and 14 bases lay between the germline ends. In DNA, the CDR3 is TGTGCCACCAGCAGAGATAGCACTACCGCTGACGAGCAGTACTTC. Protein: CATSRDSTTADEQYF.

V gene TRBV5-1 combines with J gene TRBJ1-4; D is possibly TRBD1 (5 bases). V was clipped by 0 bases and J by 6 bases, with 12 bases between them. CDR1 is SGHRS, CDR2 YFSETQ, per germline. The CDR3 sequence is 15 residues long. The CDR3 DNA sequence: TGCGCCAGCAGCTTGGAGGGCAGGGTGGATGAAAAACTGTTTTTT. This translates into CASSLEGRVDEKLFF.

CDR3 in DNA: TGTGCCAGCAGCCCGACCACCGGGACAGGGCTGGGGGAGACCCAGTACTTC. As protein: CASSPTTGTGLGETQYF. The chain joins TRBV11-2 to TRBJ2-5; TRBD1 agrees at 9 bases. Trimming removed 5 bases from V and 5 bases from J; junction bases left unmatched: 15. This CDR3 contains 17 residues. Germline loops: CDR1 SGHAT, CDR2 FQNNGV.

The chain uses TRBV6-4 and TRBJ2-1, with TRBD2 matching over 11 bases. Trimming cost V 5 bases and J 10 bases; bases outside gene matches: 7. Germline V lookup: CDR1 MRHNA, CDR2 SNTAGT. The CDR3 is 14 amino acids. CDR3 in amino acids: CASSLTSGSGEQFF. For the CDR3, the DNA is TGTGCCAGCAGTTTAACTAGCGGGAGCGGGGAGCAGTTCTTC.

The rearrangement uses TRBV5-1 and TRBJ2-5; 7 bases are a match to TRBD2. V was pared by 2 bases and J by 4 bases, with 8 bases of the junction left unmatched. The germline CDR1 and CDR2 sequences are SGHRS and YFSETQ. The CDR3 has 15 amino acids. The CDR3 DNA reads as TGCGCCAGCAGCTTCTCCGGGGCTAGCGGAGAGACCCAGTACTTC. The encoded protein is CASSFSGASGETQYF.

V and J are TRBV5-6 and TRBJ2-1; 9 nucleotides line up with TRBD2. V gave up 6 bases and J gave up 7 bases; unmatched junction bases: 11. The germline V gene has CDR1 SGHDT and CDR2 YYEEEE. The CDR3 runs to 15 residues. The DNA of the CDR3 is TGTGCCAGCACCCCACGGCGGGAGGGCCATAATGAGCAGTTCTTC. Encoded protein: CASTPRREGHNEQFF.